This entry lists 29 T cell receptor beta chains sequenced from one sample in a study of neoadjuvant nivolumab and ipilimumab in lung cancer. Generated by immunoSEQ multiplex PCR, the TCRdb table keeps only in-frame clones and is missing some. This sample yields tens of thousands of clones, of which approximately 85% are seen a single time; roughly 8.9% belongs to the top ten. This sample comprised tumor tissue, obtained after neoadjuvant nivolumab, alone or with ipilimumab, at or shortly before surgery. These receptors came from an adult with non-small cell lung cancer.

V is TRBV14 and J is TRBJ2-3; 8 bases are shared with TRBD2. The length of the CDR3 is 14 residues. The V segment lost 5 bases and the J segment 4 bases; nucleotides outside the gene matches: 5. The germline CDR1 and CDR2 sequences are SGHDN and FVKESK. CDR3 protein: CASSISGSPDTQYF. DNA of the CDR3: TGTGCCAGCAGCATAAGCGGGAGCCCAGATACGCAGTATTTT.

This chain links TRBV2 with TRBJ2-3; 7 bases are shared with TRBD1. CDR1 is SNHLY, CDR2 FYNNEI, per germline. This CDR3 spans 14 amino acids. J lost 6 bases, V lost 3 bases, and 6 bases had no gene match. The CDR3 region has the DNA TGTGCCAGCAGTGAGGGCACAGGGGTGGATACGCAGTATTTT. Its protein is CASSEGTGVDTQYF.

CDR3 in DNA: TGCGCCAGCAGCCCGGAGACGTACACTGAAGCTTTCTTT. Translating it yields CASSPETYTEAFF. J is TRBJ1-1 and V is TRBV4-1; D not resolved. The V gene lost 4 bases and the J gene lost 3 bases, with 9 bases spanning the gap. Germline loops: CDR1 MGHRA, CDR2 YSYEKL. The CDR3 is made up of 13 amino acids.

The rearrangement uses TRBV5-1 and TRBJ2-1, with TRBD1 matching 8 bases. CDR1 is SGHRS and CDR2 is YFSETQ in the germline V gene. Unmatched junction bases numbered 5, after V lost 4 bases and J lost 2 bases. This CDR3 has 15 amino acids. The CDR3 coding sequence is TGCGCCAGCAGCACCGGGACAGGAGCCTACAATGAGCAGTTCTTC. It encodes CASSTGTGAYNEQFF. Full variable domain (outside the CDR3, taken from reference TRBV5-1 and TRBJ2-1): KAGVTQTPRYLIKTRGQQVTLSCSPISGHRSVSWYQQTPGQGLQFLFEYFSETQRNKGNFPGRFSGRQFSNSRSEMNVSTLELGDSALYLCASSTGTGAYNEQFFGPGTRLTVL.

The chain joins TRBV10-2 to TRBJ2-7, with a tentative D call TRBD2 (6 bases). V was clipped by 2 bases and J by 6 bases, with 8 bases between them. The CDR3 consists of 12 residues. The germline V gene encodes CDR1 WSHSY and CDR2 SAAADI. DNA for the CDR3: TGCGCCAGCAGTGAGGGAGGGACCGAGCAGTACTTC. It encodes CASSEGGTEQYF.

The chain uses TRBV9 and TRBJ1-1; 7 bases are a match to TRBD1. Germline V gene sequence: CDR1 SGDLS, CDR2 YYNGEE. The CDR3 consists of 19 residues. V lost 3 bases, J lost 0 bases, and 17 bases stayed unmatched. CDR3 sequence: CASSGSSGGGQLLNTEAFF. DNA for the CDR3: TGTGCCAGCAGCGGATCCTCAGGCGGGGGACAGTTATTGAACACTGAAGCTTTCTTT.

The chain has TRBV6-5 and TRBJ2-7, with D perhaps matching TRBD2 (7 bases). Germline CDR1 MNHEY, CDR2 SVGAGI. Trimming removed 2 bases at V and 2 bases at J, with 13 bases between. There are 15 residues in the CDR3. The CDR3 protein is CASSYEGGQTYEQYF. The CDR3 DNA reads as TGTGCCAGCAGTTACGAGGGGGGGCAGACCTACGAGCAGTACTTC.

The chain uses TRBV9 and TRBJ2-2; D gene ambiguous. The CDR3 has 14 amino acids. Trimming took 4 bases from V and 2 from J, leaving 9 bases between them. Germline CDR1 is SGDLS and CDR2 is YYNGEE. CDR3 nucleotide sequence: TGTGCCAGCAGCCGTGCTAGTAACACCGGGGAGCTGTTTTTT. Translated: CASSRASNTGELFF.

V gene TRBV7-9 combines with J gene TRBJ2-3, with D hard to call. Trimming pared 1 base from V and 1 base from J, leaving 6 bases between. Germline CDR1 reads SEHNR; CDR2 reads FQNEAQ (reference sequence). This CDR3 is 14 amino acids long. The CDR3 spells CASSLDRGTDTQYF. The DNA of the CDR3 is TGTGCCAGCAGCTTAGACCGGGGCACAGATACGCAGTATTTT.

The DNA for the CDR3 is TGTGCCAGCAACTCAGATTCCTACGAGCAGTACTTC. This encodes CASNSDSYEQYF. This chain joins TRBV6-1 and TRBJ2-7; D is uncertain. Looked up from germline, CDR1 is MNHNS and CDR2 is SASEGT. The CDR3 covers 12 residues. The V end was cut by 7 bases, the J end by 1 base, with 8 bases between.

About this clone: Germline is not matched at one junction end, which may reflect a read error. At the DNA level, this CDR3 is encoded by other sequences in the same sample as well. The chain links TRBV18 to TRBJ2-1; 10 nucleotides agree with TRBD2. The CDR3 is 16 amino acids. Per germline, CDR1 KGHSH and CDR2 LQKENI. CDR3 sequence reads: CASSPSLAGTYNEQFF. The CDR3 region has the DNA TGTGCCAGTTCACCGTCACTAGCGGGAACCTACAATGAGCAGTTCTTC.

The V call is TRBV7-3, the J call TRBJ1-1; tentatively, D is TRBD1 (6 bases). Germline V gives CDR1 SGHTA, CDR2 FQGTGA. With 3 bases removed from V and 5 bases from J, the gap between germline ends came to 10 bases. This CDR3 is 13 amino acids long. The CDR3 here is CASSFDRSTEAFF. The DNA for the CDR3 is TGTGCCAGCAGCTTCGACAGGTCTACTGAAGCTTTCTTT.

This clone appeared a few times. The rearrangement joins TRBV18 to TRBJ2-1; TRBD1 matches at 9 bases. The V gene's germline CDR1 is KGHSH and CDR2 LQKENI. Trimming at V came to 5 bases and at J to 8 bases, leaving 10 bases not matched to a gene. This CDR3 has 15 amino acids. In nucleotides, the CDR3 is TGTGCCAGCTCAACGAGACAGGGGGGGACGGATGAGCAGTTCTTC. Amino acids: CASSTRQGGTDEQFF.

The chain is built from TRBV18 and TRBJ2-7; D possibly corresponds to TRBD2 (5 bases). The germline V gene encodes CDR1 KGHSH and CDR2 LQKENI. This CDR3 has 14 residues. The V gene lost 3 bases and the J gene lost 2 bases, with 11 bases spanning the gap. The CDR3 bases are TGTGCCAGCTCACCGGACTCGAGTCCCTACGAGCAGTACTTC. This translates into CASSPDSSPYEQYF.

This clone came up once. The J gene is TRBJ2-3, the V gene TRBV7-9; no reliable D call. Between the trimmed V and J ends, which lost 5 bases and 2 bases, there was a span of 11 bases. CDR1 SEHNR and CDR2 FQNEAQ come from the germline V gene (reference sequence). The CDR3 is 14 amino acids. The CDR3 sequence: CASSQSGVTDTQYF. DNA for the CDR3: TGTGCCAGCAGCCAGTCAGGAGTCACAGATACGCAGTATTTT.

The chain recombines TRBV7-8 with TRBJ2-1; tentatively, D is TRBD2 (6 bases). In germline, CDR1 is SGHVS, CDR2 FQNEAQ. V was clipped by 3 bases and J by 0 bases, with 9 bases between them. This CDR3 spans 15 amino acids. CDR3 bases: TGTGCCAGCAGCTTTAGCGGATCCTCCTACAATGAGCAGTTCTTC. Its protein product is CASSFSGSSYNEQFF. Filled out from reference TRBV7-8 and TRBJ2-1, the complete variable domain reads GAGVSQSPRYKVAKRGQDVALRCDPISGHVSLFWYQQALGQGPEFLTYFQNEAQLDKSGLPSDRFFAERPEGSVSTLKIQRTQQEDSAVYLCASSFSGSSYNEQFFGPGTRLTVL.

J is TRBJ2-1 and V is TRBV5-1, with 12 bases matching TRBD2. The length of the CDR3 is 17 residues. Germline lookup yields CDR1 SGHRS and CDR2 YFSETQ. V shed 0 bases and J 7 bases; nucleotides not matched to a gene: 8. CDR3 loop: CASSLVGLAGLWNEQFF. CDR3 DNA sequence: TGCGCCAGCAGCTTGGTGGGACTAGCGGGTCTGTGGAATGAGCAGTTCTTC.

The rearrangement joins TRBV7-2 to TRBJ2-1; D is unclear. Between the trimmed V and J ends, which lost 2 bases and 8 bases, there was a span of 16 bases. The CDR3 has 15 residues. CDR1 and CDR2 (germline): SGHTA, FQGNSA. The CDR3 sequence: CASSLQNPRIDEQFF. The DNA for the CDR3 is TGTGCCAGCAGCTTACAAAACCCTAGGATTGATGAGCAGTTCTTC.

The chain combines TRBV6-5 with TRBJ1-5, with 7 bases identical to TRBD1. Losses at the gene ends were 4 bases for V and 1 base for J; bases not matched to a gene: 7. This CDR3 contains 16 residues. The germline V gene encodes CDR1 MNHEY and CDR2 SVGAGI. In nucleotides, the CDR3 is TGTGCCAGCAGTTTAACAGGGGCTGCGAGCAATCAGCCCCAGCATTTT. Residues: CASSLTGAASNQPQHF.

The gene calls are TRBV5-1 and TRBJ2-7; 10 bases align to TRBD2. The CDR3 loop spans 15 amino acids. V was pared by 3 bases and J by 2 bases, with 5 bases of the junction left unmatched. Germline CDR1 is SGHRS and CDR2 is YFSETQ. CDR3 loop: CASSSLAGDPYEQYF. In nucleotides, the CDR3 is TGCGCCAGCAGCTCGCTAGCGGGAGATCCCTACGAGCAGTACTTC.

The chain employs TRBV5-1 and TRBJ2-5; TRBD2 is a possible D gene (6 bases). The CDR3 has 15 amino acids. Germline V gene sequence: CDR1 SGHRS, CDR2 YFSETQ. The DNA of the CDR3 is TGCGACGTCACTAGCCACAGAAGAGGGCATGAGACCCAGTACTTC. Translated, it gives CDVTSHRRGHETQYF.

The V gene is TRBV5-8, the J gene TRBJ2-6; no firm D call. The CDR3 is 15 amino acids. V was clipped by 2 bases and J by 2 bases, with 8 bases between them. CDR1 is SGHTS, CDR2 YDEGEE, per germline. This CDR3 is CASSFVGAGANVLTF. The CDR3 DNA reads TGTGCCAGCAGCTTTGTTGGGGCTGGGGCCAACGTCCTGACTTTC.

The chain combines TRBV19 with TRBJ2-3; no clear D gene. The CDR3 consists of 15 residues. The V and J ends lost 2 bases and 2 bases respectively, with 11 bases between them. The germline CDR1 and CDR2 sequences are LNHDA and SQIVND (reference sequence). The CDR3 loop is CASSISGSYTDTQYF. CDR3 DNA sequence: TGTGCCAGTAGTATATCGGGTTCTTACACAGATACGCAGTATTTT.

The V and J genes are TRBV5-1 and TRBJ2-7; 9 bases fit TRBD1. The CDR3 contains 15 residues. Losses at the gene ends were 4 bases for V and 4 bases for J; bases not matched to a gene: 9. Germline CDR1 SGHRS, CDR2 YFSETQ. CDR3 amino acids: CASSILTGGSYEQYF. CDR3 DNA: TGCGCCAGCAGCATACTGACAGGGGGTTCTTACGAGCAGTACTTC.

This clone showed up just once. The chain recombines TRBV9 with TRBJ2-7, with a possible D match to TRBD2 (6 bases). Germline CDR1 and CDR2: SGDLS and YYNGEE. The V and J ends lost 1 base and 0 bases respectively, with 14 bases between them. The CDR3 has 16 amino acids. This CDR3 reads CASSVSGSSLSYEQYF. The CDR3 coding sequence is TGTGCCAGCAGCGTATCCGGGAGCTCCCTCTCCTACGAGCAGTACTTC.

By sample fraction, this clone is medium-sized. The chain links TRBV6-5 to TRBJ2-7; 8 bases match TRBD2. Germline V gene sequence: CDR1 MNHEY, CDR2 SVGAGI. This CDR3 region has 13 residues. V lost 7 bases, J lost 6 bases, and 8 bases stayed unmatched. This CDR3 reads CASTPGGTGEQYF. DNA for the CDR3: TGTGCCAGCACCCCGGGGGGGACCGGCGAGCAGTACTTC.

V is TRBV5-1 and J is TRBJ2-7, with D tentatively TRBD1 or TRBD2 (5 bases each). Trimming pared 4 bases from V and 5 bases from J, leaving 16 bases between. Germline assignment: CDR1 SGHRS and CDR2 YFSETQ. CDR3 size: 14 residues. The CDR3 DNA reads TGCGCCAGCAGCCTAGCTTATCAGGGCAACGAGCAGTACTTC. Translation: CASSLAYQGNEQYF.

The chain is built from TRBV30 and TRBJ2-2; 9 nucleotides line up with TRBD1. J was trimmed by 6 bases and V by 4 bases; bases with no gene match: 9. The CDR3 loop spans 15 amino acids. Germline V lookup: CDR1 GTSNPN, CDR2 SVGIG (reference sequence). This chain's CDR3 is CAWNRDRVFPGELFF. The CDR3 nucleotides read TGTGCCTGGAACCGGGACAGGGTCTTCCCCGGGGAGCTGTTTTTT. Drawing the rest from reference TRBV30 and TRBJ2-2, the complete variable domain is SQTIHQWPATLVQPVGSPLSLECTVEGTSNPNLYWYRQAAGRGLQLLFYSVGIGQISSEVPQNLSASRPQDRQFILSSKKLLLSDSGFYLCAWNRDRVFPGELFFGEGSRLTVL.

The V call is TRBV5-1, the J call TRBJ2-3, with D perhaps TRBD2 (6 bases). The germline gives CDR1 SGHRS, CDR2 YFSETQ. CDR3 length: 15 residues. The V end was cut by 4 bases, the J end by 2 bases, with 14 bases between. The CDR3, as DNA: TGCGCCAGCAGCCGGGGGATCGACCCCACAGATACGCAGTATTTT. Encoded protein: CASSRGIDPTDTQYF.